This T cell receptor beta chain was identified in a study of regulatory T cells in long-lasting Graves disease. The overall study: Recently diagnosed Graves' patients had received antithyroid drugs for under 3 months.

CDR3 regions were amplified by Arm-PCR using iRepertoire HTBI primers to build TCR beta libraries. One entry per CDR3 protein, called by TCRdb with MiXCR from the multiplex PCR reads. This table holds a few hundred thousand distinct CDR3 sequences, 20% found once. CDR1 and CDR2 (germline): SGHTA, FQGNSA. This CDR3 has 17 amino acids. Unmatched junction bases numbered 7, after V lost 5 bases and J lost 6 bases. Time point specified: newly diagnosed GD, antithyroid drugs for less than 3 months. Preparation of the TCR library used RNA extracted from PBMCs. The receptor's source is a female donor with Graves disease. Source: peripheral blood mononuclear cells (PBMCs), taken at new diagnosis, from a patient treated with antithyroid drugs. This rearrangement joins TRBV7-2 to TRBJ2-1; TRBD2 aligns across 16 bases. The CDR3 loop reads CASSPYGTSGRGNEQFF. In DNA, the CDR3 is TGTGCCAGCAGCCCCTACGGGACTAGCGGGAGGGGCAATGAGCAGTTCTTC.